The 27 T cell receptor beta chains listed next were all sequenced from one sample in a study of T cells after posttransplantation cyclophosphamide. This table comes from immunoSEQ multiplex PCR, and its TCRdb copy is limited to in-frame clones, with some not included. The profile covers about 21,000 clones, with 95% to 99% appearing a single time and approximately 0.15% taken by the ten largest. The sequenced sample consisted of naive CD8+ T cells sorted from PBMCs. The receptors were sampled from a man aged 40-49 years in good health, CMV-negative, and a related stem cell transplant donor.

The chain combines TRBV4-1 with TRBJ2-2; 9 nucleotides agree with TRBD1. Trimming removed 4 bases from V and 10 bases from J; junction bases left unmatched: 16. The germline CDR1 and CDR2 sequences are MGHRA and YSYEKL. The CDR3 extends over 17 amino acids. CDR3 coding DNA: TGCGCCAGCAGCCCCCGGGGAGGGGACAGGGTACCTAAGGAGCTGTTTTTT. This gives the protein CASSPRGGDRVPKELFF.

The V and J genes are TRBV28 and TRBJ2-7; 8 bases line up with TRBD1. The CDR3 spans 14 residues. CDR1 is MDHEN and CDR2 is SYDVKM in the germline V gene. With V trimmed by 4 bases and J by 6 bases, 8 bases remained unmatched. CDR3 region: CASSSPDRDAEQYF. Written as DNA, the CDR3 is TGTGCCAGCAGTTCGCCGGACAGGGATGCCGAGCAGTACTTC.

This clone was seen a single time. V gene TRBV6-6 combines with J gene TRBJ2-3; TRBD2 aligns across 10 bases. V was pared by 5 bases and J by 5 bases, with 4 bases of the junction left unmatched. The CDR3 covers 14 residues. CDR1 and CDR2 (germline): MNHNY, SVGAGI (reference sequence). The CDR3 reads CASSLAGDIDTQYF. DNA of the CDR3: TGTGCCAGCAGTCTAGCGGGAGACATAGATACGCAGTATTTT.

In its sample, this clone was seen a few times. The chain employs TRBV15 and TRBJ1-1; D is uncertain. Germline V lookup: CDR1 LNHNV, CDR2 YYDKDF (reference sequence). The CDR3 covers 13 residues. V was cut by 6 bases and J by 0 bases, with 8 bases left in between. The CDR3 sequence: CATRRRVNTEAFF. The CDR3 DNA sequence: TGTGCCACCAGAAGGAGAGTGAACACTGAAGCTTTCTTT. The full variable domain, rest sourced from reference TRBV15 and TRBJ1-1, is DAMVIQNPRYQVTQFGKPVTLSCSQTLNHNVMYWYQQKSSQAPKLLFHYYDKDFNNEADTPDNFQSRRPNTSFCFLDIRSPGLGDTAMYLCATRRRVNTEAFFGQGTRLTVV.

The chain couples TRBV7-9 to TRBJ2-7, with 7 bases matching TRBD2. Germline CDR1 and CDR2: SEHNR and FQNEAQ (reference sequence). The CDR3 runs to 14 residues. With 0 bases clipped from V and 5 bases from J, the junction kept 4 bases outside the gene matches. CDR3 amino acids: CASSLAPSGNEQYF. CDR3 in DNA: TGTGCCAGCAGCTTAGCTCCTAGCGGAAACGAGCAGTACTTC.

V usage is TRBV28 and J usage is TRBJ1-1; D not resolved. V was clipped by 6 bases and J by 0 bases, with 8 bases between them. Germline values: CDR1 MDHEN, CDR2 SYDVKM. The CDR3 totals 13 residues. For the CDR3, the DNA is TGTGCCAGCAGCATGTACATGAACACTGAAGCTTTCTTT. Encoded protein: CASSMYMNTEAFF.

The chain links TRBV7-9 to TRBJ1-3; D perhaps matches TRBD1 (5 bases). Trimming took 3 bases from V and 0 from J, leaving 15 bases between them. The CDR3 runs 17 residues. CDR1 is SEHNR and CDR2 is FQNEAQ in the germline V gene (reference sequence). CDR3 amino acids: CASSFSSQGSSGNTIYF. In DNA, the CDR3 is TGTGCCAGCAGCTTTTCCTCTCAGGGAAGCTCTGGAAACACCATATATTTT.

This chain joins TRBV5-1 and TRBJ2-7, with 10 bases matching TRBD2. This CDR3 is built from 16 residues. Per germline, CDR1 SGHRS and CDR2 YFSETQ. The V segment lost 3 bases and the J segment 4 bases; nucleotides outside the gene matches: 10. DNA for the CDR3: TGCGCCAGCAGCTCTACCAGCGGGAGGGCCGGGTACGAGCAGTACTTC. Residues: CASSSTSGRAGYEQYF.

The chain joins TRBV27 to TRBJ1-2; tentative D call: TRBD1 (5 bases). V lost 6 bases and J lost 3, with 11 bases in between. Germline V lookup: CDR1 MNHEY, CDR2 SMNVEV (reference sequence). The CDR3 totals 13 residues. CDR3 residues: CASRPQGHYGYTF. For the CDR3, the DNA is TGTGCCAGCAGACCCCAGGGCCACTATGGCTACACCTTC.

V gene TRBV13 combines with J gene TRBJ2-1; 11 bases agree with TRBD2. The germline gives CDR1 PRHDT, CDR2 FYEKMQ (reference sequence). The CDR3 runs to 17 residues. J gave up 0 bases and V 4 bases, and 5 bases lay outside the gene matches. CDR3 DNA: TGTGCCAGCAGCTCTAGTACTAGCGGGAGCTCCTACAATGAGCAGTTCTTC. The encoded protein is CASSSSTSGSSYNEQFF. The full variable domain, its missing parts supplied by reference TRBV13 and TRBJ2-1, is AAGVIQSPRHLIKEKRETATLKCYPIPRHDTVYWYQQGPGQDPQFLISFYEKMQSDKGSIPDRFSAQQFSDYHSELNMSSLELGDSALYFCASSSSTSGSSYNEQFFGPGTRLTVL.

CDR3 nucleotides: TGTGCCAGCAGCTTACTAGCGGTTGGAGGGCTGATAGATACGCAGTATTTT. As protein: CASSLLAVGGLIDTQYF. V and J are TRBV11-2 and TRBJ2-3; TRBD2 agrees at 7 bases. The CDR3 loop spans 17 amino acids. Trimming removed 2 bases from V and 5 bases from J; junction bases left unmatched: 13. Germline CDR1 reads SGHAT; CDR2 reads FQNNGV.

The CDR3 here is CASSLGGPRNEQFF. The CDR3 coding sequence is TGTGCCAGCAGCTTAGGAGGTCCGAGGAATGAGCAGTTCTTC. This chain connects TRBV7-6 to TRBJ2-1, with D unclear. Deletions cut 1 base from V and 7 bases from J, with 11 bases between. CDR1 and CDR2 from the germline V gene are SGHVS and FNYEAQ. The CDR3 covers 14 residues.

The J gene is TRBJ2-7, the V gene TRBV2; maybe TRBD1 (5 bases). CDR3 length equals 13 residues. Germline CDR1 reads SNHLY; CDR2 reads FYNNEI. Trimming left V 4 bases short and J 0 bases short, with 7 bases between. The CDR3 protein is CASSGGGSYEQYF. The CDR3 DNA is TGTGCCAGCAGTGGGGGCGGCTCCTACGAGCAGTACTTC.

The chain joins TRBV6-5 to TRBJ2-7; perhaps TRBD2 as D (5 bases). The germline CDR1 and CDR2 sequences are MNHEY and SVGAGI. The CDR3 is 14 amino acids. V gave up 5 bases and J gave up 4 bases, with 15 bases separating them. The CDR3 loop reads CASSPDSRTYEQYF. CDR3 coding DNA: TGTGCCAGCAGTCCGGACTCCCGGACGTACGAGCAGTACTTC.

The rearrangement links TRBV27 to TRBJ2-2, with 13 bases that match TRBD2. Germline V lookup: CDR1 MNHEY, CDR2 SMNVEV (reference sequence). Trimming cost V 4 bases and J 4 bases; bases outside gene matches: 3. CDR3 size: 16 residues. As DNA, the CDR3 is TGTGCCAGCAGTTCGGGACTAGCGGGACCCACCGGGGAGCTGTTTTTT. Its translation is CASSSGLAGPTGELFF.

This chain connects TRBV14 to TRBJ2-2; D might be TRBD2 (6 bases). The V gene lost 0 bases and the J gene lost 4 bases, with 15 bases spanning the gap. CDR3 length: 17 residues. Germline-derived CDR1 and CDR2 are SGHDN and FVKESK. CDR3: CASSQDFWEDVTGELFF. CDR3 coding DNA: TGTGCCAGCAGCCAAGATTTTTGGGAGGACGTCACCGGGGAGCTGTTTTTT.

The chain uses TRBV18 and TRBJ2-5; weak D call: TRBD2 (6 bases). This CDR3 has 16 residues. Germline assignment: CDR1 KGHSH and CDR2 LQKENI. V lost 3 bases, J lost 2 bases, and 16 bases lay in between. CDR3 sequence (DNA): TGTGCCAGCTCACCCTATCTTAGCGGAGATCAAGAGACCCAGTACTTC. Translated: CASSPYLSGDQETQYF.

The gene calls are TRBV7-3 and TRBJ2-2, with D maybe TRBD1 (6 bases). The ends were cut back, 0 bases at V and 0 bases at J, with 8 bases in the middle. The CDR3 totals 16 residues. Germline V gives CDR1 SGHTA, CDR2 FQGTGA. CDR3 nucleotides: TGTGCCAGCAGCTTAACCGGGACACCGAACACCGGGGAGCTGTTTTTT. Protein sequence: CASSLTGTPNTGELFF. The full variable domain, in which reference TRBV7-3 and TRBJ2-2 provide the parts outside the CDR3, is GAGVSQTPSNKVTEKGKYVELRCDPISGHTALYWYRQSLGQGPEFLIYFQGTGAADDSGLPNDRFFAVRPEGSVSTLKIQRTERGDSAVYLCASSLTGTPNTGELFFGEGSRLTVL.

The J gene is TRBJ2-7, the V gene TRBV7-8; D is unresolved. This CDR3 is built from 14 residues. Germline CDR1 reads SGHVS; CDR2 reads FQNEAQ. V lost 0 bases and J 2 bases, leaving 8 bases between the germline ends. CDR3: CASSLAQAPYEQYF. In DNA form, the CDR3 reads TGTGCCAGCAGCTTAGCTCAGGCTCCCTACGAGCAGTACTTC. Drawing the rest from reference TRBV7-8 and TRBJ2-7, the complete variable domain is GAGVSQSPRYKVAKRGQDVALRCDPISGHVSLFWYQQALGQGPEFLTYFQNEAQLDKSGLPSDRFFAERPEGSVSTLKIQRTQQEDSAVYLCASSLAQAPYEQYFGPGTRLTVT.

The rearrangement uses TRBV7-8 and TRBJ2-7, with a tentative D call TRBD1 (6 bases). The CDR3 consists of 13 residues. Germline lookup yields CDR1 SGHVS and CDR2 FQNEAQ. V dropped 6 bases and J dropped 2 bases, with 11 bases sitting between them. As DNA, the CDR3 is TGTGCCAGCAGTCCTAGGACAGCCTACGAGCAGTACTTC. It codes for CASSPRTAYEQYF.

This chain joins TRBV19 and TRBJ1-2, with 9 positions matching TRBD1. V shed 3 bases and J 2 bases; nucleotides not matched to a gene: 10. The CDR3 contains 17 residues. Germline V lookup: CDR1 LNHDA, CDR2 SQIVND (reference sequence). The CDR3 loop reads CASSIILRTGENYGYTF. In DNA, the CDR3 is TGTGCCAGTAGTATTATACTTCGGACAGGGGAAAACTATGGCTACACCTTC.

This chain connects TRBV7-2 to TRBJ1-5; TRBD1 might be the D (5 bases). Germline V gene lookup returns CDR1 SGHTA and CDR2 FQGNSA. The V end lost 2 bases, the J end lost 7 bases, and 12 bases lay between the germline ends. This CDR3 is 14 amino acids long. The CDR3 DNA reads TGTGCCAGCAGCTTATCTCCCTCAGGGCAGCCCCAGCATTTT. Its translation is CASSLSPSGQPQHF.

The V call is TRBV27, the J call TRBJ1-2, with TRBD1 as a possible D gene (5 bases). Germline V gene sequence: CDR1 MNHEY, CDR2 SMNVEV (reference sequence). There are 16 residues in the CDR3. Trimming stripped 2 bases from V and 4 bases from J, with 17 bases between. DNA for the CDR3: TGTGCCAGCAGTTTAGATGGGTCAGGGTGGAGCTATGGCTACACCTTC. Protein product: CASSLDGSGWSYGYTF.

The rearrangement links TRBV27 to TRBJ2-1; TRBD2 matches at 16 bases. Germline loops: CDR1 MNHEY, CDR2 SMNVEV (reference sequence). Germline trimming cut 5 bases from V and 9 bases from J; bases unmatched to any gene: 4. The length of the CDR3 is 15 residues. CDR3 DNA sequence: TGTGCCAGCAGTGCGGGACTAGCGGGGGGGGGTGAGCAGTTCTTC. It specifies CASSAGLAGGGEQFF.

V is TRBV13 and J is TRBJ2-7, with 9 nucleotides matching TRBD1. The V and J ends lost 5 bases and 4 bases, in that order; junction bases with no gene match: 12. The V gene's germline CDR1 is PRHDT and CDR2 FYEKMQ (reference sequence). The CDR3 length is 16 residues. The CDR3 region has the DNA TGTGCCAGCAGCCCCCGTGTACAGGGGGCGAATTACGAGCAGTACTTC. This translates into CASSPRVQGANYEQYF.

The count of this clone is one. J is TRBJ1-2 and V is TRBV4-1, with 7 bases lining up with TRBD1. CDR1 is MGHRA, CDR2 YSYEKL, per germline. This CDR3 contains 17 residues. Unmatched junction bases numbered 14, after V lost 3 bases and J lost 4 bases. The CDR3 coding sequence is TGCGCCAGCAGCCAGAGCACAGGGACAGTCGATTTCTATGGCTACACCTTC. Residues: CASSQSTGTVDFYGYTF.

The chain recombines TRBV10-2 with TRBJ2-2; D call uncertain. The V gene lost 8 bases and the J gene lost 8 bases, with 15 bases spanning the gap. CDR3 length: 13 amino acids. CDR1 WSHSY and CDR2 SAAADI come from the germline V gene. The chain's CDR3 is CASSSGFEGELFF. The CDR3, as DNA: TGCGCCAGCTCTTCCGGGTTTGAGGGGGAGCTGTTTTTT.